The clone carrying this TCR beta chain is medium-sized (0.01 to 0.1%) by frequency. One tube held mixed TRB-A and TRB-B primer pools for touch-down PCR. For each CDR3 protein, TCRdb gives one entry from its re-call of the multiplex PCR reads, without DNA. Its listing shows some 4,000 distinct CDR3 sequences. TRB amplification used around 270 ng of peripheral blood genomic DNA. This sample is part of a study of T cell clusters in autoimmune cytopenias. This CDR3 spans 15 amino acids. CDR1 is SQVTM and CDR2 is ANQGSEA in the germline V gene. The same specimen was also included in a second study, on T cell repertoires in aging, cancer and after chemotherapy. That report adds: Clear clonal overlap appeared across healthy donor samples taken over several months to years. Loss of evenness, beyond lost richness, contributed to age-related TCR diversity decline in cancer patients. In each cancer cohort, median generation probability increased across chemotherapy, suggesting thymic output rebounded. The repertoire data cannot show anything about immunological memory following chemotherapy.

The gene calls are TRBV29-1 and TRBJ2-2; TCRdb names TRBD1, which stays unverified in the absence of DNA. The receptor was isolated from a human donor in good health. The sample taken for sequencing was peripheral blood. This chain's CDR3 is CSVVHGQGATGELFF.